This TCR beta chain is drawn from a study of post-analysis software for immune sequencing data. Whole-study results and caveats: Among 5 or 6 TRBV segments more frequent in patients than controls were TRBV5-6, TRBV5-1 and TRBV20-1.

TCR beta cDNA libraries had unique molecular identifiers. TCRdb recomputed calls from the PCR reads with MiXCR, one row per CDR3 protein. This table has some 690,000 distinct CDR3 sequences, 25% to 30% appearing once. CDR3 size: 13 residues. Germline values: CDR1 SQVTM, CDR2 ANQGSEA. The V and J ends lost 0 bases and 7 bases respectively, with 12 bases between them. In its sample, this clonotype was seen a few times. Its antigen is not known. This sequence joins TRBV29-1 and TRBJ1-1; D not resolved. The receptor comes from a girl under 18 with multiple sclerosis. The material sequenced was blood. For the CDR3, the DNA is TGCAGCGTTGAAGATCGGGCACCTCATGAAGCTTTCTTT. Amino acid sequence: CSVEDRAPHEAFF.